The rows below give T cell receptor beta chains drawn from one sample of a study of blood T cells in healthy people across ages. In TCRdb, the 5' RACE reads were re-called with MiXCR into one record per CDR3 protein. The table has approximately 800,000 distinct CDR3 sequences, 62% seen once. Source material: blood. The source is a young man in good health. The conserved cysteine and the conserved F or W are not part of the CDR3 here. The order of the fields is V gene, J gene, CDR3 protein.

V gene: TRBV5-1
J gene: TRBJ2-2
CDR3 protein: ASSLKEQNTGELF

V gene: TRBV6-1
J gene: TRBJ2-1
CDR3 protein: ASSPDGSRNEQF

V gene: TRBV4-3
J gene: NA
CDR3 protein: ASSQDWLAGGLSYEQY

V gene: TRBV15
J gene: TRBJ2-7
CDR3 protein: ATSRGVNYEQY

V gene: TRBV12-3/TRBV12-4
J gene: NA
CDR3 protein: ASSLSSRYEQY

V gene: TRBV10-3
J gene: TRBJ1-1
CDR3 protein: AISERQTNTEAF

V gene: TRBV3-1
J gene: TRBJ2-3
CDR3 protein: ASSPPCPGLGTDTQY

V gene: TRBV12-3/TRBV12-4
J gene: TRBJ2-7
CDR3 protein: ASSLWAATYEQY

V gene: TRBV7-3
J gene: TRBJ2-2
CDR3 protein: ASRLGTSGNTGELF

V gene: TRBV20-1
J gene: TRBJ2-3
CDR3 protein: SAYSISGNADTQY

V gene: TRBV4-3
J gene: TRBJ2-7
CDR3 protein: ASSLGLAGIYEQY

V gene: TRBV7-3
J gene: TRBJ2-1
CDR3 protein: ASSFKGGQNYNEQF

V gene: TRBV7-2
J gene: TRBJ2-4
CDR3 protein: ASSLAAGNGPKNIQY

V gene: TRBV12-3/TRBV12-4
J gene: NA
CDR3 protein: ASSGGQGGEQY

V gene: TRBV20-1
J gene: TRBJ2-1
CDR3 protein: SAKNRGEDYNEQF

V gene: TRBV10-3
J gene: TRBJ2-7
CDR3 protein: AISEDRVREQY

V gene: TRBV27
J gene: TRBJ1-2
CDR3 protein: ASSPVTNYGYT

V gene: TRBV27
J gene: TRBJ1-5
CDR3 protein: ASKPGPYSNQPQH

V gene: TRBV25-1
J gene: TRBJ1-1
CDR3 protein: ASREWDTEAF

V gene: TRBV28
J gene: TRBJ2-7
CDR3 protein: ASSSPTGIYEQY

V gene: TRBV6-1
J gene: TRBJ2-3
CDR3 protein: ASRDRAGMADTQY

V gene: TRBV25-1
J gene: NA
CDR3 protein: ASRVQPYEQY

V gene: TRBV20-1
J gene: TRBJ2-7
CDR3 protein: SASGLSSSYEQY

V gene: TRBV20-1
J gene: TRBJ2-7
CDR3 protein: SAVSGIHYEQY

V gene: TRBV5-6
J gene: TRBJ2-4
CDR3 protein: ASSGQAAKNIQY

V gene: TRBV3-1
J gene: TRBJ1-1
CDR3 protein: ASSQNTEAF

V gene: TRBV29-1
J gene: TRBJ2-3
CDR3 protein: SVYSGTSTDTQY

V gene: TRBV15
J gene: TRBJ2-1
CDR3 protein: ATRSDRDNEQF

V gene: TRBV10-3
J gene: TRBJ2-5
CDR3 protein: AIRAGQGGETQY

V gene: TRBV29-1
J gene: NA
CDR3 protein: SVEEGASEQY

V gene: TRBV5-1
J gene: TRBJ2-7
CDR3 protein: ASSLFASGANEQY

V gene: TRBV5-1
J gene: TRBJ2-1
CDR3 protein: ASSTTGTGISNEQF

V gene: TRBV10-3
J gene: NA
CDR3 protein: AIRETDYEQY

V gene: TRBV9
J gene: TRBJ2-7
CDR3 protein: ASSVDGGRPSEQY

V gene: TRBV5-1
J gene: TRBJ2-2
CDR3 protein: ASVFGTSGNTGELF

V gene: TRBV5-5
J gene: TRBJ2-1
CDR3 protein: ASSSRGQGAYNEQF

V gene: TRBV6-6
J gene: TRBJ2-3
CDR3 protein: ASSWGQGYTDTQY

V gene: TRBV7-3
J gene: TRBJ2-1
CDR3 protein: ASGYRDNEQF

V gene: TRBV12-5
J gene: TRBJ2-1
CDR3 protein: ASGSTGGSTNNEQF

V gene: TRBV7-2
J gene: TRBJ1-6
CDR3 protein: ASSPRDLNSPLH

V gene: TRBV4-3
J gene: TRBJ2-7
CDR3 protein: ASSLGQGDFGEQY

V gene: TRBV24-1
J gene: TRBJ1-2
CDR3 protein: ATSDLRSGSNYGYT

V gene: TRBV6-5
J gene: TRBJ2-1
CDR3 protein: ASSYSATGDAPKDYNEQF

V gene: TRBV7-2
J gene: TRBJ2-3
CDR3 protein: ASSLLRASTDTQY

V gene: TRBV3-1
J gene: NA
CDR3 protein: ASSPYHPLTDYEQY

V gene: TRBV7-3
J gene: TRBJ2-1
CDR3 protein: ASSSGTPGEQF

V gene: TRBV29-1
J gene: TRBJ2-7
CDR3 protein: SVATGHISYEQY

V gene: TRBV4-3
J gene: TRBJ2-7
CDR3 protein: ASSLIRTARYEQY

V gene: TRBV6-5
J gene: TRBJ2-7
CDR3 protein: ASSYGRISYEQY

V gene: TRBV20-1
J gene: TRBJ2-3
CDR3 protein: SIITVSSTDTQY